Listed below are T cell receptor beta chains from one sample, sequenced in a study of blood T cells in healthy people across ages. TCRdb analysed the 5' RACE reads with MiXCR anew, one entry per CDR3 protein. The data show hundreds of thousands of distinct CDR3 sequences, 58% seen once. Specimen: blood. These receptors were collected from a man younger than 40 in good health. Both conserved end residues are part of each CDR3. Each record gives: J gene, V gene, CDR3 protein.

J: TRBJ2-6; V: TRBV6-1; CDR3: CASSEVGTAATGANVLTF
J: TRBJ2-2; V: TRBV12-3/TRBV12-4; CDR3: CASSPSGAGTGELFF
J: TRBJ2-7; V: TRBV12-3/TRBV12-4; CDR3: CVSREAGTAHEQYF
J: TRBJ2-5; V: TRBV20-1; CDR3: CGARDLLTGHQETQYF
J: TRBJ2-1; V: TRBV4-2; CDR3: CASSRGLAGGSGFDEQFF
J: TRBJ2-7; V: TRBV29-1; CDR3: CSGRGYSNEQYF
J: TRBJ2-3; V: TRBV7-2; CDR3: CASRLGTGGRTDTQYF
J: TRBJ1-2; V: TRBV5-1; CDR3: CASSPLDTRNGYTF
J: TRBJ2-5; V: TRBV12-3/TRBV12-4; CDR3: CASSIQTGGKYF
J: TRBJ1-6; V: TRBV20-1; CDR3: CSARNIRGLNSPLHF
J: TRBJ1-2; V: TRBV6-4; CDR3: CASRTEQGRRYGYTF
J: TRBJ2-3; V: TRBV9; CDR3: CASSVAGSGSTDTQYF
J: TRBJ2-1; V: TRBV25-1; CDR3: CASKSKSYNEQFF
J: TRBJ2-3; V: TRBV7-2; CDR3: CASSSKLAGGASDTQYF
J: TRBJ2-7; V: TRBV28; CDR3: CASTSGPSGEQYF
J: TRBJ2-5; V: TRBV29-1; CDR3: CSVDRVQETQYF
J: TRBJ2-7; V: TRBV20-1; CDR3: CSAQLSGTGFGEQYF
J: TRBJ2-3; V: TRBV28; CDR3: CASSPPVVDTQYF
J: TRBJ2-7; V: TRBV5-1; CDR3: CASSLAASTYEQYF
J: TRBJ2-7; V: TRBV28; CDR3: CASSAGTEAYEQYF
J: TRBJ1-2; V: TRBV29-1; CDR3: CSVRGQPSPSYGYTF
J: TRBJ2-5; V: TRBV7-2; CDR3: CASSLTSGGAQETQYF
J: TRBJ2-7; V: TRBV4-1; CDR3: CASSQGNPGGKYEQYF
J: -; V: TRBV29-1; CDR3: CSVAPLYNEQYF
J: TRBJ1-2; V: TRBV20-1; CDR3: CSARYRDWGYTF
J: TRBJ2-1; V: TRBV12-3/TRBV12-4; CDR3: CASSFLAGVNGEQFF
J: TRBJ2-5; V: TRBV7-8; CDR3: CASSLRWAAPQETQYF
J: TRBJ1-2; V: TRBV6-1; CDR3: CASSEGVGYGYTF
J: TRBJ2-7; V: TRBV20-1; CDR3: CSAESMSGRADEQYF
J: -; V: TRBV29-1; CDR3: CSVKGSYEQYF
J: TRBJ1-5; V: TRBV3-1; CDR3: CASSQDSRVNQPQHF
J: TRBJ1-4; V: TRBV4-3; CDR3: CASSQVRSGEGEKLFF
J: TRBJ2-1; V: TRBV19; CDR3: CASSPAGDGQFF
J: TRBJ1-2; V: TRBV5-1; CDR3: CASSLSSGDFYTF
J: TRBJ2-5; V: TRBV7-2; CDR3: CASSPLLGQGETQYF
J: TRBJ2-3; V: TRBV9; CDR3: CASSVASVTDTQYF